Shown below are 30 T cell receptor beta chains from a single sample sequenced in a study of regulatory T cells in long-lasting Graves disease. TCRdb called the reads again in MiXCR, with one record for every CDR3 protein. Here the sample spans roughly 660 distinct CDR3 sequences, about 90% being singletons. RNA isolated from PBMCs was used to make the TCR library. The sample was peripheral blood mononuclear cells (PBMCs), taken with antithyroid drug treatment, in newly diagnosed or persistent Graves disease (not recorded which). Receptor source: a woman aged 25 to 39 with Graves disease.

This chain connects TRBV27 to TRBJ2-7, with 7 bases identical to TRBD2. The CDR3 length is 15 residues. Germline CDR1 and CDR2: MNHEY and SMNVEV (reference sequence). The V and J ends lost 4 bases and 3 bases, in that order; junction bases with no gene match: 9. The CDR3 sequence is CASSSVTSRYYEQYF. The DNA for the CDR3 is TGTGCCAGCAGTTCTGTGACTAGCAGATACTACGAGCAGTACTTC.

The V gene is TRBV6-2 or TRBV6-3, the J gene TRBJ2-3; D is ambiguous. CDR3 size: 11 residues. V shed 5 bases and J shed 0 bases, with 0 bases lying between them. Germline assignment: CDR1 MNHEY and CDR2 SVGEGT. The CDR3 loop is CASSSTDTQYF. The DNA for the CDR3 is TGTGCCAGCAGTAGCACAGATACGCAGTATTTT.

This clonotype has a single count. The CDR3 protein is CASSLFWTDRSNTQYF. CDR3 nucleotide sequence: TGCGCCAGCAGCTTGTTCTGGACAGACCGTTCGAATACGCAGTATTTT. This sequence joins TRBV5-1 and TRBJ2-3; D possibly corresponds to TRBD1 (6 bases). V lost 1 base and J 7 bases, leaving 19 bases between the germline ends. The CDR3 totals 16 residues. The germline V gene encodes CDR1 SGHRS and CDR2 YFSETQ. Filled out from reference TRBV5-1 and TRBJ2-3, the complete variable domain reads KAGVTQTPRYLIKTRGQQVTLSCSPISGHRSVSWYQQTPGQGLQFLFEYFSETQRNKGNFPGRFSGRQFSNSRSEMNVSTLELGDSALYLCASSLFWTDRSNTQYFGPGTRLTVL.

This clonotype has a single count. The rearrangement joins TRBV12-5 to TRBJ2-1; either TRBD1 or TRBD2 may fit D (5 bases each). The CDR3 has 16 residues. The germline CDR1 and CDR2 sequences are LGHNT and FRNRAP. Trimming took off 7 bases at V and 4 bases at J, with 20 bases between the two ends. CDR3: CASASRGVGPYNEQFF. CDR3 bases: TGTGCTAGTGCAAGCAGAGGGGTGGGTCCTTACAATGAGCAGTTCTTC.

The sample holds a few counts of this clonotype. This chain joins TRBV25-1 and TRBJ2-5, with D uncertain. Trimming pared 6 bases from V and 1 base from J, leaving 9 bases between. Germline V gives CDR1 MGHDK, CDR2 SYGVNS. The CDR3 sequence is 13 residues long. CDR3 residues: CASRNRPQETQYF. The DNA of the CDR3 is TGTGCCAGCAGAAACAGACCCCAAGAGACCCAGTACTTC.

The chain is built from TRBV10-1 and TRBJ2-3, with unresolved D. In germline, CDR1 is WNHNN, CDR2 SYGVQD (reference sequence). V lost 5 bases and J lost 1, with 13 bases in between. This CDR3 comprises 15 residues. The CDR3 DNA follows: TGCGCCAGCAGTAGGAACGGGCCGGGCACAGATACGCAGTATTTT. As protein: CASSRNGPGTDTQYF.

The chain couples TRBV12-3 or TRBV12-4 to TRBJ1-2, with D perhaps TRBD1 (5 bases). The CDR3 covers 13 residues. Trimming removed 3 bases from V and 10 bases from J, with 15 bases in between. In DNA form, the CDR3 reads TGTGCCAGCAGTTTTGGGGCCGATATCAACTACACCTTC. This encodes CASSFGADINYTF.

The CDR3 DNA reads TGTGCCAGCAGCTTAGCGGTAGTTGAAGCTTTCTTT. Translating it yields CASSLAVVEAFF. The chain has TRBV7-8 and TRBJ1-1; the D is unclear. Trimming removed 0 bases from V and 7 bases from J, with 6 bases in between. The germline V gene has CDR1 SGHVS and CDR2 FQNEAQ. The CDR3 has 12 amino acids.

The V call is TRBV6-5, the J call TRBJ2-5; the match to TRBD2 covers 8 bases. After removal of 8 bases from V and 5 bases from J, the junction contained 10 bases not matched to a gene. The CDR3 totals 14 residues. Germline V gene data show CDR1 as MNHEY and CDR2 as SVGAGI. The CDR3 bases are TGTGCCAGCCAGTACGCGAGCGGGGGCGAGACCCAGTACTTC. Protein sequence: CASQYASGGETQYF.

This clonotype was found once. The chain uses TRBV29-1 and TRBJ2-3; D is unclear. Germline V CDR1 and CDR2: SQVTM, ANQGSEA. The V end was cut by 0 bases, the J end by 0 bases, with 1 base between. The CDR3 has 12 amino acids. In DNA form, the CDR3 reads TGCAGCGTTGAAGAGAGCACAGATACGCAGTATTTT. The encoded protein is CSVEESTDTQYF.

The chain recombines TRBV19 with TRBJ2-1; 9 nucleotides align to TRBD2. J lost 9 bases, V lost 7 bases, and 10 bases had no gene match. CDR3 length equals 14 residues. The germline gives CDR1 LNHDA, CDR2 SQIVND (reference sequence). Here the CDR3 DNA reads TGTGCCAGTAAATCCGGGACTAGCAGTCCTGAGCAGTTCTTC. This gives the protein CASKSGTSSPEQFF. Variable domain in full (rest from reference TRBV19 and TRBJ2-1): DGGITQSPKYLFRKEGQNVTLSCEQNLNHDAMYWYRQDPGQGLRLIYYSQIVNDFQKGDIAEGYSVSREKKESFPLTVTSAQKNPTAFYLCASKSGTSSPEQFFGPGTRLTVL.

This chain joins TRBV11-1 and TRBJ2-3; unclear D gene. Trimming left V 0 bases short and J 0 bases short, with 10 bases between. This CDR3 is 16 amino acids long. The V gene's germline CDR1 is SGHAT and CDR2 FQDESV (reference sequence). CDR3 nucleotide sequence: TGTGCCAGCAGCTTAGCTGCCGGTACAAGCACAGATACGCAGTATTTT. Protein sequence: CASSLAAGTSTDTQYF. Full variable domain (rest looked up from reference TRBV11-1 and TRBJ2-3): EAEVAQSPRYKITEKSQAVAFWCDPISGHATLYWYRQILGQGPELLVQFQDESVVDDSQLPKDRFSAERLKGVDSTLKIQPAELGDSAMYLCASSLAAGTSTDTQYFGPGTRLTVL.

The rearrangement links TRBV9 to TRBJ2-1; TRBD2 might be the D (6 bases). Trimming took 2 bases from V and 6 from J, leaving 15 bases between them. The CDR3 spans 15 residues. Germline CDR1 is SGDLS and CDR2 is YYNGEE. CDR3 loop: CASSVGSGGANEQFF. The CDR3 DNA sequence: TGTGCCAGCAGCGTTGGTAGCGGAGGTGCCAATGAGCAGTTCTTC. Filled out from reference TRBV9 and TRBJ2-1, the complete variable domain reads DSGVTQTPKHLITATGQRVTLRCSPRSGDLSVYWYQQSLDQGLQFLIQYYNGEERAKGNILERFSAQQFPDLHSELNLSSLELGDSALYFCASSVGSGGANEQFFGPGTRLTVL.

The rearrangement uses TRBV6-1 and TRBJ2-3, with D unclear. The CDR3 loop spans 14 amino acids. Germline CDR1 reads MNHNS; CDR2 reads SASEGT. The V end was cut by 3 bases, the J end by 0 bases, with 7 bases between. CDR3 sequence reads: CASSDWPSTDTQYF. The DNA of the CDR3 is TGTGCCAGCAGTGATTGGCCTAGCACAGATACGCAGTATTTT.

The rearrangement joins TRBV24-1 to TRBJ2-1; D is uncertain. Looked up from germline, CDR1 is KGHDR and CDR2 is SFDVKD. V was pared by 0 bases and J by 10 bases, with 18 bases between. The CDR3 is 16 amino acids. CDR3 amino acids: CATSDLQPRSRSEQFF. CDR3 DNA: TGTGCCACCAGTGATTTGCAGCCCAGGTCTCGGTCCGAGCAGTTCTTC.

This chain connects TRBV6-5 to TRBJ1-1, with D unresolved. The CDR3 is made up of 11 amino acids. Between the trimmed V and J ends, which lost 7 bases and 11 bases, there was a span of 14 bases. Germline values: CDR1 MNHEY, CDR2 SVGAGI. CDR3 loop: CASIEGGRAFF. CDR3 DNA: TGTGCCAGCATTGAGGGAGGACGGGCTTTCTTT.

This chain joins TRBV10-3 and TRBJ2-6; the D is unclear. This CDR3 has 13 residues. Deletions cut 6 bases from V and 2 bases from J, with 5 bases between. Germline CDR1 ENHRY, CDR2 SYGVKD. CDR3 nucleotides: TGTGCCATCAGCCTTGCTGGGGCCAACGTCCTGACTTTC. It encodes CAISLAGANVLTF.

This clonotype was counted only a few times. V gene TRBV6-5 combines with J gene TRBJ2-1; TRBD2 might be the D (5 bases). In germline, CDR1 is MNHEY, CDR2 SVGAGI. Deletions cut 2 bases from V and 9 bases from J, with 5 bases between. The CDR3 is 11 residues long. This chain's CDR3 is CASSYGSEQFF. CDR3 bases: TGTGCCAGCAGTTACGGGAGTGAGCAGTTCTTC.

The gene calls are TRBV19 and TRBJ1-5; TRBD1 is a possible D gene (5 bases). V gave up 5 bases and J gave up 0 bases, with 11 bases separating them. The V gene's germline CDR1 is LNHDA and CDR2 SQIVND (reference sequence). The CDR3 consists of 15 residues. CDR3 in amino acids: CASSQEGYSNQPQHF. CDR3 DNA sequence: TGTGCCAGTAGTCAAGAGGGGTATAGCAATCAGCCCCAGCATTTT. The variable domain in full, with the rest retrieved from reference TRBV19 and TRBJ1-5, is DGGITQSPKYLFRKEGQNVTLSCEQNLNHDAMYWYRQDPGQGLRLIYYSQIVNDFQKGDIAEGYSVSREKKESFPLTVTSAQKNPTAFYLCASSQEGYSNQPQHFGDGTRLSIL.

This rearrangement joins TRBV19 to TRBJ2-1; a possible D gene is TRBD2 (5 bases). Trimming removed 7 bases from V and 2 bases from J, with 9 bases in between. CDR1 is LNHDA and CDR2 is SQIVND in the germline V gene (reference sequence). This CDR3 is built from 13 residues. CDR3 amino acids: CASNDYPYNEQFF. CDR3 DNA: TGTGCCAGTAACGACTACCCCTACAATGAGCAGTTCTTC.

The chain joins TRBV6-2 or TRBV6-3 to TRBJ2-5, with D uncertain. The V end lost 2 bases, the J end lost 4 bases, and 17 bases lay between the germline ends. Germline V gives CDR1 MNHEY, CDR2 SVGEGT. The length of the CDR3 is 16 residues. This CDR3 reads CASSYLGMKLGETQYF. Written as DNA, the CDR3 is TGTGCCAGCAGTTACCTGGGCATGAAGTTGGGAGAGACCCAGTACTTC.

Here the CDR3 reads CASSAQGTSGNTEAFF. The CDR3 DNA is TGTGCCAGCAGTGCTCAGGGCACCTCAGGGAACACTGAAGCTTTCTTT. The chain joins TRBV6-1 to TRBJ1-1; perhaps TRBD1 as D (5 bases). Germline CDR1 and CDR2: MNHNS and SASEGT. The V end was cut by 4 bases, the J end by 1 base, with 16 bases between. The CDR3 has 16 amino acids.

The rearrangement uses TRBV2 and TRBJ2-3; D unresolved. The V end lost 8 bases, the J end lost 1 base, and 16 bases lay between the germline ends. CDR1 and CDR2 from the germline V gene are SNHLY and FYNNEI. The CDR3 runs to 15 residues. The CDR3 sequence: CASSQVGFRTDTQYF. The CDR3 DNA follows: TGTGCCAGCTCTCAGGTCGGGTTCCGCACAGATACGCAGTATTTT. The full variable domain, in which reference TRBV2 and TRBJ2-3 provide the parts outside the CDR3, is EPEVTQTPSHQVTQMGQEVILRCVPISNHLYFYWYRQILGQKVEFLVSFYNNEISEKSEIFDDQFSVERPDGSNFTLKIRSTKLEDSAMYFCASSQVGFRTDTQYFGPGTRLTVL.

This clonotype was detected only a few times. The chain combines TRBV15 with TRBJ2-3; 10 positions agree with TRBD2. V was pared by 0 bases and J by 4 bases, with 10 bases of the junction left unmatched. The germline V gene has CDR1 LNHNV and CDR2 YYDKDF (reference sequence). The length of the CDR3 is 18 residues. The CDR3 DNA follows: TGTGCCACCAGCAGAGATACCCTAGCGGGGGCTGAGTCAGATACGCAGTATTTT. It specifies CATSRDTLAGAESDTQYF.

The rearrangement links TRBV9 to TRBJ2-7; D may be TRBD2 (7 bases). The CDR3 runs to 15 residues. Germline-derived CDR1 and CDR2 are SGDLS and YYNGEE. V was pared by 1 base and J by 3 bases, with 14 bases between. The CDR3 protein is CASSVSGGDYYEQYF. The CDR3 bases are TGTGCCAGCAGCGTATCGGGGGGCGATTACTACGAGCAGTACTTC.

J is TRBJ2-7 and V is TRBV12-3 or TRBV12-4, with 9 bases aligning to TRBD2. Trimming removed 3 bases from V and 7 bases from J; junction bases left unmatched: 10. The CDR3 contains 15 residues. CDR3 nucleotide sequence: TGTGCCAGCAGTTTTCGGCTAGCGGGAAAAGGAGAGCAGTACTTC. Translated: CASSFRLAGKGEQYF.

The V gene is TRBV20-1, the J gene TRBJ2-4, with 7 bases fitting TRBD1. This CDR3 region has 15 residues. Trimming cost V 2 bases and J 6 bases; bases outside gene matches: 10. Germline CDR1 DFQATT, CDR2 SNEGSKA (reference sequence). CDR3 bases: TGCAGTGCTAGAACTGACAGGGATATAGGAAACATTCAGTACTTC. It specifies CSARTDRDIGNIQYF.

The rearrangement uses TRBV5-1 and TRBJ2-5; D is unclear. This CDR3 spans 12 amino acids. CDR1 is SGHRS, CDR2 YFSETQ, per germline. V was trimmed by 0 bases and J by 5 bases, leaving 5 bases between them. This CDR3 reads CASSLVGETQYF. CDR3 nucleotides: TGCGCCAGCAGCTTGGTTGGGGAGACCCAGTACTTC.

The V call is TRBV29-1, the J call TRBJ1-4; a possible D gene is TRBD1 (6 bases). Germline loops: CDR1 SQVTM, CDR2 ANQGSEA. The CDR3 totals 14 residues. Trimming stripped 3 bases from V and 8 bases from J, with 16 bases between. Written as DNA, the CDR3 is TGCAGCGTTGACATACAGGGTTCTAGGGAAAAACTGTTTTTT. This translates into CSVDIQGSREKLFF.

J is TRBJ1-5 and V is TRBV28, with D uncertain. The V gene lost 6 bases and the J gene lost 4 bases, with 13 bases spanning the gap. Looked up from germline, CDR1 is MDHEN and CDR2 is SYDVKM. The CDR3 is made up of 14 amino acids. CDR3 DNA sequence: TGTGCCAGCAGGGTCCGGGCCCTTAATCAGCCCCAGCATTTT. Translating it yields CASRVRALNQPQHF.